A single sample is the source of the 27 T cell receptor beta chains below, sequenced in a study of OX40 agonist ivuxolimab in advanced cancers. Measured with immunoSEQ multiplex PCR; TCRdb has only the in-frame clones, and not every one. This sample carries about 99,000 clones, roughly 95% of them seen once, and the ten largest clones take around 2%. Sequences were derived from CD4+ or CD8+ T cells sorted from blood, sampled in a trial of the OX40 agonist ivuxolimab. These receptors came from an adult with an advanced solid tumor such as melanoma, head and neck, liver or kidney cancer.

Here the CDR3 reads CASSSETGTQETQYF. The CDR3 DNA reads TGTGCCAGTAGTAGTGAAACCGGGACACAAGAGACCCAGTACTTC. The gene calls are TRBV19 and TRBJ2-5; possibly TRBD1 for D (6 bases). Germline lookup yields CDR1 LNHDA and CDR2 SQIVND (reference sequence). V dropped 4 bases and J dropped 2 bases, with 14 bases sitting between them. The CDR3 sequence is 15 residues long.

The gene calls are TRBV5-4 and TRBJ1-5, with 7 bases fitting TRBD1. Looked up from germline, CDR1 is SGHNT and CDR2 is YYREEE (reference sequence). The CDR3 length is 15 residues. Trimming at V came to 3 bases and at J to 0 bases, leaving 3 bases not matched to a gene. The CDR3 region is CASSSGTDSNQPQHF. CDR3 DNA: TGTGCCAGCAGCTCCGGGACAGATAGCAATCAGCCCCAGCATTTT.

The V gene is TRBV27, the J gene TRBJ1-5; D gene uncertain. The CDR3 spans 13 residues. The V gene's germline CDR1 is MNHEY and CDR2 SMNVEV (reference sequence). V was cut by 6 bases and J by 9 bases, with 15 bases left in between. CDR3 loop: CASSPTPWAPQHF. CDR3 bases: TGTGCCAGCAGCCCTACACCCTGGGCGCCCCAGCATTTT.

The chain uses TRBV10-3 and TRBJ2-1, with D unclear. The CDR3 runs 13 residues. Germline CDR1 reads ENHRY; CDR2 reads SYGVKD. Trimming shortened V by 6 bases and J by 5 bases, and 11 bases separated the two germline ends. CDR3 nucleotide sequence: TGTGCCATCAGACGGAACCCTAACAATGAGCAGTTCTTC. Translation: CAIRRNPNNEQFF.

The chain has TRBV7-3 and TRBJ1-2, with D possibly being TRBD1 (5 bases). Trimming stripped 3 bases from V and 8 bases from J, with 16 bases between. Germline values: CDR1 SGHTA, CDR2 FQGTGA. The CDR3 has 14 residues. The CDR3 sequence: CASSLLGAADGYTF. The CDR3 DNA sequence: TGTGCCAGCAGCTTGTTAGGGGCGGCTGACGGCTACACCTTC.

The genes are TRBV28 and TRBJ2-7; D is unclear. This CDR3 is 12 amino acids long. V was cut by 5 bases and J by 5 bases, with 10 bases left in between. Germline V gene lookup returns CDR1 MDHEN and CDR2 SYDVKM. CDR3 DNA: TGTGCCAGCAGTATTGGGTTGGACGAGCAGTACTTC. It translates to CASSIGLDEQYF. Combining the CDR3 with reference TRBV28 and TRBJ2-7 gives the whole variable domain DVKVTQSSRYLVKRTGEKVFLECVQDMDHENMFWYRQDPGLGLRLIYFSYDVKMKEKGDIPEGYSVSREKKERFSLILESASTNQTSMYLCASSIGLDEQYFGPGTRLTVT.

CDR3 in amino acids: CASTQPDSPTGELFF. CDR3 coding DNA: TGTGCCAGCACCCAACCGGACAGTCCCACCGGGGAGCTGTTTTTT. V usage is TRBV9 and J usage is TRBJ2-2; tentatively, D is TRBD1 (6 bases). The germline gives CDR1 SGDLS, CDR2 YYNGEE. The CDR3 contains 15 residues. With 6 bases removed from V and 4 bases from J, the gap between germline ends came to 16 bases.

The chain joins TRBV19 to TRBJ2-1; D not resolved. The CDR3 spans 15 residues. Germline V lookup: CDR1 LNHDA, CDR2 SQIVND (reference sequence). With 1 base removed from V and 4 bases from J, the gap between germline ends came to 11 bases. The DNA of the CDR3 is TGTGCCAGTAGTATAGTGGCTACCTCGTACAATGAGCAGTTCTTC. Its protein is CASSIVATSYNEQFF.

The chain combines TRBV5-1 with TRBJ1-2, with D hard to call. The CDR3 is 13 amino acids. Per the germline V gene, CDR1 is SGHRS and CDR2 is YFSETQ. Between the trimmed V and J ends, which lost 0 bases and 3 bases, there was a span of 6 bases. CDR3 DNA sequence: TGCGCCAGCAGCTTGGCAGAGGACTATGGCTACACCTTC. It is translated as CASSLAEDYGYTF.

The chain uses TRBV19 and TRBJ2-1; D is possibly TRBD2 (5 bases). The length of the CDR3 is 16 residues. V was cut by 10 bases and J by 8 bases, with 27 bases left in between. Germline assignment: CDR1 LNHDA and CDR2 SQIVND (reference sequence). The CDR3 DNA sequence: TGTGCCACCGCTCAGCGGCTCGCACTGGGTAGGGATGAGCAGTTCTTC. Translation: CATAQRLALGRDEQFF.

The chain recombines TRBV5-4 with TRBJ2-4; 11 nucleotides agree with TRBD1. Per the germline V gene, CDR1 is SGHNT and CDR2 is YYREEE (reference sequence). This CDR3 has 14 amino acids. Trimming cost V 4 bases and J 8 bases; bases outside gene matches: 5. The CDR3 DNA reads as TGTGCCAGCAGCACTGGACAGGGGGCAGACATTCAGTACTTC. This encodes CASSTGQGADIQYF.

V gene TRBV27 combines with J gene TRBJ1-2, with TRBD1 matching 9 bases. Germline trimming cut 4 bases from V and 7 bases from J; bases unmatched to any gene: 7. Germline V gene lookup returns CDR1 MNHEY and CDR2 SMNVEV (reference sequence). This CDR3 spans 14 amino acids. This CDR3 reads CASSWGQGLGGYTF. CDR3 coding DNA: TGTGCCAGCAGTTGGGGACAGGGACTCGGTGGCTACACCTTC.

The chain combines TRBV7-9 with TRBJ2-3; 9 nucleotides agree with TRBD2. Looked up from germline, CDR1 is SEHNR and CDR2 is FQNEAQ (reference sequence). The CDR3 extends over 15 amino acids. J lost 10 bases, V lost 5 bases, and 13 bases had no gene match. The CDR3 here is CASSQDLAGARAQYF. CDR3 DNA: TGTGCCAGCAGCCAGGATTTAGCGGGAGCACGTGCGCAGTATTTT.

The chain carries TRBV7-9 and TRBJ1-1; D not certain. This CDR3 spans 14 amino acids. The germline V and J ends were trimmed by 0 bases and 1 base, with 6 bases remaining between them. Germline V gives CDR1 SEHNR, CDR2 FQNEAQ (reference sequence). The CDR3 DNA reads as TGTGCCAGCAGCTTAGCCCACAAGAACACTGAAGCTTTCTTT. It encodes CASSLAHKNTEAFF.

The chain carries TRBV5-1 and TRBJ2-5, with a weak D call TRBD2 (6 bases). The CDR3 sequence is 11 residues long. Germline V gene data show CDR1 as SGHRS and CDR2 as YFSETQ. V shed 0 bases and J shed 13 bases, with 10 bases lying between them. The CDR3 spells CASSLGRGWYF. DNA of the CDR3: TGCGCCAGCAGCTTGGGGAGGGGCTGGTACTTC.

A single count supports this clone. This rearrangement joins TRBV7-9 to TRBJ2-7, with TRBD1 matching over 11 bases. CDR1 is SEHNR, CDR2 FQNEAQ, per germline (reference sequence). After removal of 4 bases from V and 3 bases from J, the junction contained 11 bases not matched to a gene. This CDR3 region has 17 residues. The CDR3 bases are TGTGCCAGCAGCTCAAGACATGGGACAGGGGGTTTCTACGAGCAGTACTTC. This codes for CASSSRHGTGGFYEQYF. The complete variable domain, with remaining parts taken from reference TRBV7-9 and TRBJ2-7, reads DTGVSQNPRHKITKRGQNVTFRCDPISEHNRLYWYRQTLGQGPEFLTYFQNEAQLEKSRLLSDRFSAERPKGSFSTLEIQRTEQGDSAMYLCASSSRHGTGGFYEQYFGPGTRLTVT.

The J gene is TRBJ2-1, the V gene TRBV6-1; 8 bases are a match to TRBD2. The CDR3 length is 15 residues. Germline V CDR1 and CDR2: MNHNS, SASEGT. V lost 5 bases and J lost 2; bases outside the gene matches: 5. CDR3 sequence: CASSILAGTYNEQFF. As DNA, the CDR3 is TGTGCCAGCAGTATTTTAGCGGGAACCTACAATGAGCAGTTCTTC.

The chain carries TRBV27 and TRBJ2-1, with 9 bases that match TRBD2. With V trimmed by 2 bases and J by 5 bases, 4 bases remained unmatched. This CDR3 is 15 amino acids long. Germline V CDR1 and CDR2: MNHEY, SMNVEV (reference sequence). The CDR3 DNA follows: TGTGCCAGCAGTTTAAGTCTAGCGGGAAACAATGAGCAGTTCTTC. Translation gives CASSLSLAGNNEQFF.

The count of this clone is one. This chain uses TRBV29-1 with TRBJ2-7, with 9 bases that match TRBD2. Unmatched junction bases numbered 2, after V lost 1 base and J lost 4 bases. Germline assignment: CDR1 SQVTM and CDR2 ANQGSEA. This CDR3 is 13 amino acids long. The CDR3 loop is CSVEGSGSYEQYF. Here the CDR3 DNA reads TGCAGCGTTGAAGGTAGCGGGAGTTACGAGCAGTACTTC.

The V and J genes are TRBV5-8 and TRBJ2-5; perhaps D is TRBD1 or TRBD2 (5 bases each). The V gene's germline CDR1 is SGHTS and CDR2 YDEGEE. The V end lost 1 base, the J end lost 0 bases, and 13 bases lay between the germline ends. CDR3 length: 16 residues. This chain's CDR3 is CASSLFEGTDQETQYF. DNA of the CDR3: TGTGCCAGCAGCTTGTTCGAAGGGACGGACCAAGAGACCCAGTACTTC.

About this clone itself: A read error may account for a junction end that differs from germline. This chain joins TRBV6-5 and TRBJ1-4; no firm D call. The CDR3 contains 13 residues. CDR1 and CDR2 (germline): MNHEY, SVGAGI. The DNA for the CDR3 is TGTGCCAGCAGCCTGGACCGGGATGAAGAACTGTTTTTT. It encodes CASSLDRDEELFF.

This clone was seen just once. The chain employs TRBV9 and TRBJ1-2, with D perhaps matching TRBD1 (5 bases). Germline CDR1 reads SGDLS; CDR2 reads YYNGEE. This CDR3 is built from 16 residues. Trimming removed 4 bases at V and 8 bases at J, with 24 bases between. CDR3 nucleotide sequence: TGTGCCAGCAGCTCCCTTGCGGGGGGGTTCCTTGAGGGCTACACCTTC. It is translated as CASSSLAGGFLEGYTF.

This chain uses TRBV7-9 with TRBJ2-7; D remains ambiguous. This CDR3 has 14 residues. Germline values: CDR1 SEHNR, CDR2 FQNEAQ (reference sequence). V was pared by 0 bases and J by 3 bases, with 9 bases between. This CDR3 reads CASSLASSLYEQYF. DNA of the CDR3: TGTGCCAGCAGCTTAGCGAGCAGCCTCTACGAGCAGTACTTC.

This chain uses TRBV19 with TRBJ1-5, with 7 bases fitting TRBD1. V was clipped by 6 bases and J by 1 base; unmatched bases: 6. The CDR3 spans 15 residues. The germline CDR1 and CDR2 sequences are LNHDA and SQIVND (reference sequence). The CDR3 DNA reads TGTGCCAGTAGACAGGGGACTGGGAGCAATCAGCCCCAGCATTTT. Translation gives CASRQGTGSNQPQHF.

The V gene is TRBV2, the J gene TRBJ2-7; the D is unclear. This CDR3 region has 11 residues. Trimming stripped 4 bases from V and 6 bases from J, with 7 bases between. CDR1 is SNHLY and CDR2 is FYNNEI in the germline V gene. CDR3 protein: CASSASGEQYF. The CDR3 DNA reads as TGTGCCAGCAGTGCTTCTGGCGAGCAGTACTTC.

This chain links TRBV7-3 with TRBJ2-1; D not resolved. This CDR3 spans 15 amino acids. CDR1 is SGHTA and CDR2 is FQGTGA in the germline V gene. The germline V and J ends were trimmed by 0 bases and 0 bases, with 6 bases remaining between them. CDR3 nucleotide sequence: TGTGCCAGCAGCTTAACGGAAAGCTCCTACAATGAGCAGTTCTTC. Protein sequence: CASSLTESSYNEQFF.

The rearrangement joins TRBV4-3 to TRBJ1-2, with a possible D match to TRBD1 (5 bases). This CDR3 is built from 16 residues. CDR1 is LGHNA, CDR2 YSLEER, per germline. Trimming shortened V by 0 bases and J by 4 bases, and 15 bases separated the two germline ends. DNA of the CDR3: TGCGCCAGCAGCCAAGATTGGGGGACCGGACCCTATGGCTACACCTTC. It is translated as CASSQDWGTGPYGYTF.